Listed here are 8 T cell receptor beta chains from one sample, sequenced in a study of siplizumab effects on memory and regulatory T cells. Generated by immunoSEQ multiplex PCR, the TCRdb table keeps only in-frame clones and is missing some. Among 90,000 to 150,000 clones listed, around 95% were seen once. Sequencing used non-Treg CD4+ T cells sorted from blood. The receptor source for this set is a human donor in good health.

The chain has TRBV5-1 and TRBJ1-4; no clear D gene. V gave up 1 base and J gave up 0 bases, with 7 bases separating them. Germline CDR1 reads SGHRS; CDR2 reads YFSETQ. The CDR3 loop spans 15 amino acids. The CDR3 spells CASSLIGATNEKLFF. CDR3 in DNA: TGCGCCAGCAGCTTGATAGGCGCAACTAATGAAAAACTGTTTTTT.

J is TRBJ2-3 and V is TRBV18, with D possibly being TRBD2 (5 bases). The ends were cut back, 0 bases at V and 2 bases at J, with 9 bases in the middle. Germline V gene lookup returns CDR1 KGHSH and CDR2 LQKENI. The length of the CDR3 is 15 residues. CDR3 region: CASSPPRGFTDTQYF. The CDR3, as DNA: TGTGCCAGCTCACCACCCCGGGGATTCACAGATACGCAGTATTTT.

J is TRBJ1-2 and V is TRBV5-6; 10 bases match TRBD1. The length of the CDR3 is 14 residues. With V trimmed by 4 bases and J by 8 bases, 8 bases remained unmatched. CDR1 and CDR2 from the germline V gene are SGHDT and YYEEEE. The CDR3 region has the DNA TGTGCCAGCAGCCCCGACAGGGGGCGGGAAGGCTACACCTTC. It codes for CASSPDRGREGYTF.

The chain couples TRBV14 to TRBJ1-2; 7 bases are a match to TRBD1. Germline V gene sequence: CDR1 SGHDN, CDR2 FVKESK. The CDR3 covers 16 residues. The junction had 7 bases not matched to a gene; V was cut back by 1 base and J by 2 bases. CDR3 sequence reads: CASSQGQGNFNYGYTF. The CDR3, as DNA: TGTGCCAGCAGCCAAGGACAGGGAAACTTCAACTATGGCTACACCTTC.

This clone was recorded a few times. V is TRBV2 and J is TRBJ1-6, with D possibly matching TRBD1 (6 bases). This CDR3 contains 15 residues. The germline V and J ends were trimmed by 6 bases and 6 bases, with 15 bases remaining between them. Germline CDR1 and CDR2: SNHLY and FYNNEI. The CDR3 coding sequence is TGTGCCAGCAGGTGGACAGACGCACCTAATTCACCCCTCCACTTT. Amino acids: CASRWTDAPNSPLHF.

The chain carries TRBV12-5 and TRBJ2-5; tentatively, D is TRBD2 (6 bases). CDR3 length: 12 residues. CDR1 and CDR2 (germline): LGHNT, FRNRAP. V was trimmed by 6 bases and J by 3 bases, leaving 8 bases between them. This chain's CDR3 is CASGRLEETQYF. The CDR3 DNA reads as TGTGCTAGTGGGAGACTAGAAGAGACCCAGTACTTC.

The chain has TRBV4-1 and TRBJ2-1; 14 nucleotides agree with TRBD2. Germline V gene data show CDR1 as MGHRA and CDR2 as YSYEKL. Trimming at V came to 5 bases and at J to 3 bases, leaving 3 bases not matched to a gene. The CDR3 sequence is 16 residues long. The CDR3 coding sequence is TGCGCCAGCAGCTTGGGACTAGCGGGGGACTACAATGAGCAGTTCTTC. This sequence encodes CASSLGLAGDYNEQFF.

CDR3 region: CATSRAQYTGELFF. The CDR3 DNA reads as TGTGCCACCAGCAGAGCCCAGTACACCGGGGAGCTGTTTTTT. The chain is built from TRBV15 and TRBJ2-2; D gene ambiguous. The CDR3 is 14 amino acids. Per germline, CDR1 LNHNV and CDR2 YYDKDF (reference sequence). The ends were cut back, 1 base at V and 3 bases at J, with 6 bases in the middle.